These 18 T cell receptor beta chains share one sample of origin, sequenced in a study of blood T cell repertoires in COVID-19. Assay: immunoSEQ multiplex PCR; the TCRdb copy retains only in-frame clones and omits some. Counted here are some 400,000 clones, around 87% occurring once; the ten biggest clones make up 1.1%. The material sequenced was PBMCs or T cells enriched from blood (not recorded which). The receptors here all came from a man in his thirties or forties who had recovered from COVID-19.

This rearrangement joins TRBV7-2 to TRBJ1-6, with D possibly being TRBD1 (5 bases). Between the trimmed V and J ends, which lost 0 bases and 3 bases, there was a span of 9 bases. CDR3 length: 16 residues. Germline CDR1 reads SGHTA; CDR2 reads FQGNSA. The CDR3 loop is CASSLAGANYNSPLHF. Here the CDR3 DNA reads TGTGCCAGCAGCTTAGCAGGGGCGAACTATAATTCACCCCTCCACTTT.

This clone was counted between two and nine times. V gene TRBV6-5 combines with J gene TRBJ2-7; D might be TRBD1 (6 bases). The CDR3 has 15 amino acids. V was cut by 3 bases and J by 3 bases, with 15 bases left in between. Looked up from germline, CDR1 is MNHEY and CDR2 is SVGAGI. CDR3 sequence: CASSYVQGPHYEQYF. Here the CDR3 DNA reads TGTGCCAGCAGTTATGTACAGGGCCCCCACTACGAGCAGTACTTC.

CDR3 sequence: CASSTRQARYGTEAFF. In DNA, the CDR3 is TGTGCCAGTAGTACAAGACAGGCACGGTATGGCACTGAAGCTTTCTTT. The chain combines TRBV19 with TRBJ1-1; D perhaps matches TRBD1 (6 bases). CDR1 and CDR2 (germline): LNHDA, SQIVND (reference sequence). CDR3 size: 16 residues. Trimming took 4 bases from V and 4 from J, leaving 19 bases between them.

This sequence joins TRBV28 and TRBJ1-3, with no clear D. Per the germline V gene, CDR1 is MDHEN and CDR2 is SYDVKM. There are 16 residues in the CDR3. V lost 5 bases to trimming and J lost 4 bases, with 18 bases between them. The chain's CDR3 is CASSPPLLLGGNTIYF. As DNA, the CDR3 is TGTGCCAGCAGTCCCCCCTTGCTACTAGGGGGAAACACCATATATTTT.

The chain employs TRBV7-9 and TRBJ2-7; no reliable D call. CDR3 length equals 12 residues. V shed 1 base and J shed 3 bases, with 4 bases lying between them. Looked up from germline, CDR1 is SEHNR and CDR2 is FQNEAQ (reference sequence). The CDR3 sequence: CASSLDLYEQYF. As DNA, the CDR3 is TGTGCCAGCAGCTTAGATCTCTACGAGCAGTACTTC.

The V and J genes are TRBV28 and TRBJ1-5, with 11 nucleotides matching TRBD1. V was pared by 7 bases and J by 6 bases, with 5 bases of the junction left unmatched. Per the germline V gene, CDR1 is MDHEN and CDR2 is SYDVKM. The CDR3 spans 14 residues. The CDR3 protein is CASITGQGVQPQHF. CDR3 in DNA: TGTGCCAGCATAACGGGACAGGGGGTTCAGCCCCAGCATTTT.

V gene TRBV5-1 combines with J gene TRBJ2-5; a weak D match, TRBD1 (6 bases). The CDR3 extends over 14 amino acids. The germline V gene encodes CDR1 SGHRS and CDR2 YFSETQ. The ends were cut back, 7 bases at V and 4 bases at J, with 17 bases in the middle. CDR3 loop: CASSPGGRLETQYF. CDR3 nucleotides: TGCGCCAGCTCCCCTGGGGGCCGGTTAGAGACCCAGTACTTC.

The rearrangement uses TRBV3-1 (or the pseudogene TRBV3-2) and TRBJ1-1; D is ambiguous. This CDR3 is built from 15 residues. Trimming pared 0 bases from V and 0 bases from J, leaving 8 bases between. The germline CDR1 and CDR2 sequences are LGHDT and YNNKEL (reference sequence). CDR3 protein: CASSQEIGLNTEAFF. The CDR3 nucleotides are TGTGCCAGCAGCCAAGAAATTGGGCTGAACACTGAAGCTTTCTTT.

This clone was recorded once. The chain has TRBV5-5 and TRBJ1-1; TRBD1 matches at 7 bases. In germline, CDR1 is SGHKS, CDR2 YYEKEE (reference sequence). This CDR3 comprises 15 residues. After removal of 0 bases from V and 4 bases from J, the junction contained 6 bases not matched to a gene. The CDR3: CASSLALGGVTEAFF. In DNA, the CDR3 is TGTGCCAGCAGCTTGGCCTTAGGGGGCGTCACTGAAGCTTTCTTT.

The chain recombines TRBV7-6 with TRBJ1-1; D ambiguous. The V and J ends lost 5 bases and 1 base respectively, with 14 bases between them. The CDR3 has 15 residues. CDR1 SGHVS and CDR2 FNYEAQ come from the germline V gene. CDR3 coding DNA: TGTGCCAGCAGCCCCAGATATCAAGAGAACACTGAAGCTTTCTTT. Its translation: CASSPRYQENTEAFF.

The chain recombines TRBV6-6 with TRBJ2-3; D unclear. In germline, CDR1 is MNHNY, CDR2 SVGAGI (reference sequence). The CDR3 consists of 14 residues. Trimming shortened V by 0 bases and J by 0 bases, and 4 bases separated the two germline ends. CDR3 region: CASSYSMSTDTQYF. The CDR3 DNA sequence: TGTGCCAGCAGTTACTCCATGAGCACAGATACGCAGTATTTT.

The chain employs TRBV3-1 (or the pseudogene TRBV3-2) and TRBJ1-3, with 11 bases that match TRBD1. CDR1 and CDR2 from the germline V gene are LGHDT and YNNKEL (reference sequence). This CDR3 region has 16 residues. V shed 4 bases, J shed 4 bases, and the junction held 6 bases outside the gene matches. The CDR3 protein is CASSRGQGAPGNTIYF. In DNA, the CDR3 is TGTGCCAGCAGCCGCGGACAGGGGGCGCCCGGAAACACCATATATTTT.

This rearrangement joins TRBV29-1 to TRBJ2-5, with 7 nucleotides matching TRBD1. This CDR3 comprises 12 residues. With V trimmed by 2 bases and J by 5 bases, 2 bases remained unmatched. Germline lookup yields CDR1 SQVTM and CDR2 ANQGSEA. The CDR3 DNA is TGCAGCGTTGAAACGACAGGGGAGACCCAGTACTTC. Its protein is CSVETTGETQYF.

CDR3 sequence (DNA): TGTGCCAGCAGCCCTAACGCGGTTTCTAATTCACCCCTCCACTTT. Encoded protein: CASSPNAVSNSPLHF. This chain joins TRBV5-4 and TRBJ1-6; D ambiguous. The ends were cut back, 4 bases at V and 6 bases at J, with 14 bases in the middle. CDR1 SGHNT and CDR2 YYREEE come from the germline V gene (reference sequence). The CDR3 sequence is 15 residues long.

The chain couples TRBV12-3 or TRBV12-4 to TRBJ2-6; no reliable D call. Trimming left V 10 bases short and J 1 base short, with 8 bases between. The CDR3 runs to 13 residues. The CDR3 coding sequence is TGTGCCACCGAACGGTCTGGGGCCAACGTCCTGACTTTC. Amino acids: CATERSGANVLTF.

The CDR3 is CASSGGENTGELFF. The DNA of the CDR3 is TGCGCCAGCTCCGGCGGGGAGAACACCGGGGAGCTGTTTTTT. The rearrangement uses TRBV5-1 and TRBJ2-2, with D maybe TRBD2 (6 bases). The CDR3 runs 14 residues. The germline V gene encodes CDR1 SGHRS and CDR2 YFSETQ. V lost 7 bases and J lost 1, with 11 bases in between. The variable domain in full, completed from reference TRBV5-1 and TRBJ2-2, reads KAGVTQTPRYLIKTRGQQVTLSCSPISGHRSVSWYQQTPGQGLQFLFEYFSETQRNKGNFPGRFSGRQFSNSRSEMNVSTLELGDSALYLCASSGGENTGELFFGEGSRLTVL.

This sequence joins TRBV5-1 and TRBJ1-6; the D gene is possibly TRBD1 (5 bases). In germline, CDR1 is SGHRS, CDR2 YFSETQ. The germline V and J ends were trimmed by 5 bases and 2 bases, with 11 bases remaining between them. This CDR3 contains 15 residues. In DNA, the CDR3 is TGCGCCAGCAGGTCGTTGGGGCCCTATAATTCACCCCTCCACTTT. It yields the protein CASRSLGPYNSPLHF.

The V and J genes are TRBV2 and TRBJ2-3; no firm D call. In germline, CDR1 is SNHLY, CDR2 FYNNEI. The CDR3 length is 14 residues. V lost 6 bases and J lost 0, with 10 bases in between. CDR3 loop: CASRPPTSTDTQYF. The CDR3 bases are TGTGCCAGCAGGCCCCCGACAAGCACAGATACGCAGTATTTT.